These 17 T cell receptor beta chains originate from one sample sequenced in a study of T-cell memory formation after mild COVID-19. A single record per CDR3 protein comes from TCRdb applying MiXCR to the 5' RACE reads. Of some 160,000 distinct CDR3 sequences listed, roughly 30% were seen once; the top ten hold more than 10%. The sample taken for sequencing was PBMCs or a T cell subset sorted from them (not recorded which). The receptor set was obtained from an adult woman who had mild COVID-19 (a few samples of this study predate the infection). Cell type and time point are not known.

This CDR3 reads CASSATRGGASYNEQFF. The CDR3 DNA follows: TGCGCCAGCAGCGCGACGAGAGGGGGGGCATCCTACAATGAGCAGTTCTTC. The chain carries TRBV5-1 and TRBJ2-1, with D possibly TRBD2 on 7 matching bases. V was clipped by 4 bases and J by 1 base, with 18 bases between them. CDR3 length equals 17 residues. The germline CDR1 and CDR2 sequences are SGHRS and YFSETQ.

This clonotype came up a few times. This chain connects TRBV25-1 to TRBJ2-7; possibly TRBD1 for D (5 bases). The CDR3 has 16 amino acids. The germline gives CDR1 MGHDK, CDR2 SYGVNS. Deletions cut 4 bases from V and 4 bases from J, with 20 bases between. The CDR3 bases are TGTGCCAGCAGTGCGGAAGGAGATGGGGCCTCTTACGAGCAGTACTTC. Protein: CASSAEGDGASYEQYF.

The genes are TRBV21-1 and TRBJ2-4; the DNA was not used to check the table's D call, TRBD1. TRBV21-1 is reported as a pseudogene. This CDR3 spans 17 amino acids. This CDR3 reads CASSRDRVFLAKNIQYF. CDR3 nucleotide sequence: TGTGCCAGCAGCCGGGACAGGGTTTTCTTAGCCAAAAACATTCAGTACTTC.

Only a few counts were recorded for this clonotype. The V gene is TRBV12-3 or TRBV12-4, the J gene TRBJ2-3; no reliable D call. The CDR3 contains 13 residues. V was cut by 6 bases and J by 5 bases, with 12 bases left in between. Here the CDR3 reads CASSLSWRDTQYF. CDR3 coding DNA: TGTGCCAGCAGCCTAAGTTGGAGAGATACGCAGTATTTT.

In this sample, this clonotype turned up a few times. V gene TRBV3-1 combines with J gene TRBJ2-3; D remains ambiguous. CDR3 length: 13 residues. Germline V gene lookup returns CDR1 LGHDT and CDR2 YNNKEL (reference sequence). Trimming cost V 4 bases and J 2 bases, with 7 bases left between them. CDR3 in DNA: TGTGCCAGCAGCCCCGAAAACACAGATACGCAGTATTTT. Its translation is CASSPENTDTQYF.

The chain is built from TRBV7-9 and TRBJ2-5, with D perhaps assigned TRBD1 or TRBD2 (5 bases each). From germline, CDR1 is SEHNR and CDR2 FQNEAQ (reference sequence). This CDR3 comprises 16 residues. V lost 4 bases and J 2 bases, leaving 17 bases between the germline ends. The CDR3 DNA sequence: TGTGCCAGCAGCTCTTGGGACGGTTCCCCTCAAGAGACCCAGTACTTC. It yields the protein CASSSWDGSPQETQYF.

This clonotype was observed a few times. CDR3 nucleotide sequence: TGTGCCAGCAGTTTGGGGCCGAACTATGGCTACACCTTC. It is translated as CASSLGPNYGYTF. The chain is built from TRBV12-3 or TRBV12-4 and TRBJ1-2, with D possibly being TRBD1 (5 bases). Trimming removed 3 bases at V and 2 bases at J, with 7 bases between. The CDR3 is 13 amino acids.

The chain couples TRBV5-1 to TRBJ2-1, with D perhaps matching TRBD1 (6 bases). Trimming removed 4 bases from V and 2 bases from J, with 13 bases in between. This CDR3 has 15 amino acids. Germline values: CDR1 SGHRS, CDR2 YFSETQ. CDR3 coding DNA: TGCGCCAGCAGCCCGCAGGGGCTCCCCTACAATGAGCAGTTCTTC. Translating gives CASSPQGLPYNEQFF.

The rearrangement links TRBV20-1 to TRBJ2-7; D perhaps matches TRBD1 (6 bases). Trimming shortened V by 5 bases and J by 3 bases, and 17 bases separated the two germline ends. The CDR3 spans 14 residues. Germline CDR1 and CDR2: DFQATT and SNEGSKA (reference sequence). The CDR3 here is CSAESRDTVYEQYF. Here the CDR3 DNA reads TGCAGTGCTGAGAGCCGGGACACAGTCTACGAGCAGTACTTC.

The chain combines TRBV25-1 with TRBJ2-5; 7 bases align to TRBD2. Unmatched junction bases numbered 7, after V lost 6 bases and J lost 0 bases. Germline assignment: CDR1 MGHDK and CDR2 SYGVNS. The CDR3 loop spans 15 amino acids. DNA of the CDR3: TGTGCCAGCAGCCCGGGGGGTGGCGACCAAGAGACCCAGTACTTC. Protein product: CASSPGGGDQETQYF.

Only a few counts were recorded for this clonotype. DNA for the CDR3: TGTGCCAGCAGTTCCCTGACTCACGGTGGGGAGACCCAGTACTTC. Translation gives CASSSLTHGGETQYF. The rearrangement links TRBV6-2 or TRBV6-3 to TRBJ2-5; D not certain. Trimming shortened V by 4 bases and J by 5 bases, and 17 bases separated the two germline ends. The CDR3 extends over 15 amino acids. CDR1 MNHEY and CDR2 SVGEGT come from the germline V gene.

This sequence joins TRBV10-3 and TRBJ2-2, with 11 bases that match TRBD2. CDR1 ENHRY and CDR2 SYGVKD come from the germline V gene. V was pared by 7 bases and J by 4 bases, with 8 bases of the junction left unmatched. This CDR3 has 16 residues. CDR3 protein: CAITNLAGGLTGELFF. The CDR3 coding sequence is TGTGCCATCACCAATCTAGCGGGGGGACTCACCGGGGAGCTGTTTTTT.

With respect to this clonotype: One end of the junction varies from germline; a read error may be responsible. J is TRBJ1-1 and V is TRBV12-3 or TRBV12-4, with a possible D match to TRBD1 (5 bases). The CDR3 spans 12 residues. The CDR3 spells CASSSELSGGYF. In nucleotides, the CDR3 is TGTGCCAGCAGTTCGGAGCTCTCGGGGGGTTATTTT.

The chain employs TRBV9 and TRBJ2-5; D ambiguous. CDR3 length: 14 amino acids. V shed 0 bases and J shed 0 bases, with 6 bases lying between them. CDR1 is SGDLS and CDR2 is YYNGEE in the germline V gene. CDR3 nucleotide sequence: TGTGCCAGCAGCGTAGGACGGTACCAAGAGACCCAGTACTTC. It encodes CASSVGRYQETQYF.

The chain uses TRBV7-9 and TRBJ2-5; 7 positions match TRBD1. After removal of 4 bases from V and 1 base from J, the junction contained 3 bases not matched to a gene. The CDR3 length is 14 residues. Per the germline V gene, CDR1 is SEHNR and CDR2 is FQNEAQ (reference sequence). CDR3 DNA sequence: TGTGCCAGCAGCTCACACAGGGGCCAAGAGACCCAGTACTTC. Protein: CASSSHRGQETQYF.

This chain uses TRBV25-1 with TRBJ2-7; 12 nucleotides agree with TRBD2. With 6 bases clipped from V and 2 bases from J, the junction kept 2 bases outside the gene matches. The CDR3 runs to 14 residues. CDR1 MGHDK and CDR2 SYGVNS come from the germline V gene. The CDR3 loop reads CASSRLAGAYEQYF. The CDR3 DNA is TGTGCCAGCAGCCGACTAGCGGGAGCCTACGAGCAGTACTTC.

This chain links TRBV29-1 with TRBJ1-2, with D uncertain. V shed 0 bases and J shed 3 bases, with 14 bases lying between them. The CDR3 has 15 residues. CDR1 and CDR2 (germline): SQVTM, ANQGSEA. CDR3 DNA: TGCAGCGTTGAAGATCGGGGTGGAATCCACTATGGCTACACCTTC. It specifies CSVEDRGGIHYGYTF.